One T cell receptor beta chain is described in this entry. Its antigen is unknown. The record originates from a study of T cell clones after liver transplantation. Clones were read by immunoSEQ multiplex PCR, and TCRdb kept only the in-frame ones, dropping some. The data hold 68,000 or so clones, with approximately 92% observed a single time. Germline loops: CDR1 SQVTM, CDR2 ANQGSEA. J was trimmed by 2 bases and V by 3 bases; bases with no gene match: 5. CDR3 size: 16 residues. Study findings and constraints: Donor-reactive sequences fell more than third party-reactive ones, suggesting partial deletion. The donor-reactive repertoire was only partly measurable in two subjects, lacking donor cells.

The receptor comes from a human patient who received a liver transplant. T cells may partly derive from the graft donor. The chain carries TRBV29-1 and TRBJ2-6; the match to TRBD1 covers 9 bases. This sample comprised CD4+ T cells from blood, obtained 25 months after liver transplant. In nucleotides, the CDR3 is TGCAGCGTTGAGGGACAGGGAACACCTGGGGCCAACGTCCTGACTTTC. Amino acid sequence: CSVEGQGTPGANVLTF. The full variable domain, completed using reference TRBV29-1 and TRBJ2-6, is SAVISQKPSRDICQRGTSLTIQCQVDSQVTMMFWYRQQPGQSLTLIATANQGSEATYESGFVIDKFPISRPNLTFSTLTVSNMSPEDSSIYLCSVEGQGTPGANVLTFGAGSRLTVL.